The 7 T cell receptor beta chains in this list originate from one sample, sequenced in a study of T cell changes during pregnancy in multiple sclerosis. Clones were sequenced by immunoSEQ multiplex PCR, and TCRdb holds only the in-frame ones, with some missing. The sample records roughly 40,000 clones, around 94% being singletons. The sample here was peripheral blood, taken in the third trimester of pregnancy. The receptors were gathered from a female donor with multiple sclerosis, enrolled in a pregnancy study.

This clone was found once. This chain connects TRBV30 to TRBJ2-2; 10 bases agree with TRBD2. The V gene's germline CDR1 is GTSNPN and CDR2 SVGIG (reference sequence). This CDR3 has 14 amino acids. The junction had 3 bases not matched to a gene; V was cut back by 6 bases and J by 2 bases. Written as DNA, the CDR3 is TGTGCCTGTCAGCGGGGGGGAAACACCGGGGAGCTGTTTTTT. The encoded protein is CACQRGGNTGELFF.

This chain joins TRBV30 and TRBJ2-5; D not resolved. V was pared by 4 bases and J by 1 base, with 7 bases between. There are 12 residues in the CDR3. CDR1 and CDR2 from the germline V gene are GTSNPN and SVGIG (reference sequence). The CDR3 nucleotides are TGTGCCTGGAACGCAGGCCAAGAGACCCAGTACTTC. It translates to CAWNAGQETQYF.

V is TRBV4-3 and J is TRBJ1-6; unclear D gene. Between the trimmed V and J ends, which lost 6 bases and 0 bases, there was a span of 15 bases. Germline CDR1 LGHNA, CDR2 YSLEER. The CDR3 loop spans 17 amino acids. The CDR3 region has the DNA TGCGCCAGCAGTCGCCACATACGGAGCTCCTATAATTCACCCCTCCACTTT. Encoded protein: CASSRHIRSSYNSPLHF.

The rearrangement links TRBV18 to TRBJ2-3, with 9 bases fitting TRBD2. With 2 bases clipped from V and 5 bases from J, the junction kept 11 bases outside the gene matches. The CDR3 runs to 17 residues. Germline lookup yields CDR1 KGHSH and CDR2 LQKENI. The CDR3 is CASSPNAGGPRGDTQYF. The DNA for the CDR3 is TGTGCCAGCTCACCAAACGCGGGAGGGCCGCGGGGAGATACGCAGTATTTT.

The J gene is TRBJ1-4, the V gene TRBV6-1; 11 bases match TRBD1. This CDR3 region has 15 residues. Germline V gives CDR1 MNHNS, CDR2 SASEGT. Germline trimming cut 5 bases from V and 6 bases from J; bases unmatched to any gene: 5. The CDR3 spells CASSQWGQGDEKLFF. CDR3 bases: TGTGCCAGCAGTCAGTGGGGACAGGGGGATGAAAAACTGTTTTTT.

The chain carries TRBV25-1 and TRBJ1-1; 12 nucleotides line up with TRBD1. This CDR3 spans 15 amino acids. With V trimmed by 4 bases and J by 4 bases, 4 bases remained unmatched. Germline lookup yields CDR1 MGHDK and CDR2 SYGVNS. The CDR3 protein is CASSGLGQGATEAFF. CDR3 bases: TGTGCCAGCAGTGGGCTGGGACAGGGGGCCACTGAAGCTTTCTTT.

The V call is TRBV30, the J call TRBJ2-3, with 9 bases identical to TRBD1. The V segment lost 0 bases and the J segment 4 bases; nucleotides outside the gene matches: 5. CDR3 size: 15 residues. CDR1 and CDR2 from the germline V gene are GTSNPN and SVGIG (reference sequence). DNA of the CDR3: TGTGCCTGGAGTGTGGACAGGGGATGGGCAGATACGCAGTATTTT. The encoded protein is CAWSVDRGWADTQYF.